These 13 T cell receptor beta chains came from one sample sequenced in a study of OX40 agonist ivuxolimab in advanced cancers. Repertoires were generated with immunoSEQ multiplex PCR, while TCRdb's copy carries only in-frame clones and drops some. The table includes some 76,000 clones, approximately 87% detected once. Here the sequenced sample was CD4+ or CD8+ T cells sorted from blood, taken in a trial of the OX40 agonist ivuxolimab. The origin of the receptors is an adult with an advanced solid tumor such as melanoma, head and neck, liver or kidney cancer.

The V and J genes are TRBV7-2 and TRBJ1-3; 9 bases are shared with TRBD1. Trimming removed 5 bases from V and 4 bases from J; junction bases left unmatched: 6. Germline V gene sequence: CDR1 SGHTA, CDR2 FQGNSA. The CDR3 runs to 15 residues. The CDR3 nucleotides read TGTGCCAGCAGCAAAAGGACAGGGGACGGAAACACCATATATTTT. Translation: CASSKRTGDGNTIYF.

This chain connects TRBV4-3 to TRBJ2-3; D unresolved. CDR3 length: 13 residues. V was trimmed by 0 bases and J by 15 bases, leaving 16 bases between them. Looked up from germline, CDR1 is LGHNA and CDR2 is YSLEER. This CDR3 is CASSQDPLRPPYF. The DNA of the CDR3 is TGCGCCAGCAGCCAAGACCCGCTACGGCCCCCCTATTTT.

V gene TRBV6-5 combines with J gene TRBJ2-7; D is ambiguous. The CDR3 is made up of 12 amino acids. Germline V gene lookup returns CDR1 MNHEY and CDR2 SVGAGI. Deletions cut 5 bases from V and 4 bases from J, with 9 bases between. Here the CDR3 reads CASSPGFYEQYF. The CDR3 DNA is TGTGCCAGCAGTCCCGGGTTTTACGAGCAGTACTTC.

This clone was counted between two and nine times. The chain links TRBV9 to TRBJ1-6; D is ambiguous. The length of the CDR3 is 15 residues. V was cut by 2 bases and J by 0 bases, with 6 bases left in between. From germline, CDR1 is SGDLS and CDR2 YYNGEE. The CDR3 reads CASSVSDSYNSPLHF. Written as DNA, the CDR3 is TGTGCCAGCAGCGTCTCGGACTCCTATAATTCACCCCTCCACTTT.

The genes are TRBV7-2 and TRBJ2-5; 7 bases agree with TRBD1. Per the germline V gene, CDR1 is SGHTA and CDR2 is FQGNSA. The CDR3 consists of 15 residues. Trimming cost V 3 bases and J 5 bases; bases outside gene matches: 9. The CDR3 DNA reads TGTGCCAGCAGCTTGTTGGGACAGACCTTCGAGACCCAGTACTTC. Its protein product is CASSLLGQTFETQYF.

About this clone: Other nucleotide sequences from this sample produce the same CDR3. The chain has TRBV5-1 and TRBJ2-2; 11 nucleotides match TRBD1. J lost 5 bases, V lost 5 bases, and 5 bases had no gene match. From germline, CDR1 is SGHRS and CDR2 YFSETQ. The CDR3 contains 15 residues. The CDR3 here is CASSTGQGATGELFF. CDR3 nucleotides: TGCGCCAGCAGTACCGGACAGGGGGCAACCGGGGAGCTGTTTTTT.

This clone was seen a single time. The chain carries TRBV6-5 and TRBJ1-5; unclear D gene. The CDR3 runs to 12 residues. CDR1 and CDR2 from the germline V gene are MNHEY and SVGAGI. Trimming took 1 base from V and 6 from J, leaving 4 bases between them. CDR3 loop: CASSYLRQPQHF. Here the CDR3 DNA reads TGTGCCAGCAGTTACTTACGTCAGCCCCAGCATTTT.

This clone was seen only once. The CDR3 here is CASSLGPANTEAFF. The CDR3 coding sequence is TGTGCCAGCAGCCTGGGACCGGCGAACACTGAAGCTTTCTTT. The rearrangement uses TRBV5-4 and TRBJ1-1; possibly TRBD1 for D (5 bases). The V and J ends lost 4 bases and 1 base respectively, with 11 bases between them. CDR3 length equals 14 residues. The germline V gene encodes CDR1 SGHNT and CDR2 YYREEE (reference sequence).

This chain connects TRBV2 to TRBJ1-1; perhaps TRBD1 as D (5 bases). Trimming removed 8 bases from V and 1 base from J, with 14 bases in between. The CDR3 spans 14 residues. Germline CDR1 and CDR2: SNHLY and FYNNEI. The CDR3 loop is CASLKDRQNTEAFF. Written as DNA, the CDR3 is TGTGCCAGCCTTAAAGACAGACAGAACACTGAAGCTTTCTTT. Based on the CDR3 plus reference TRBV2 and TRBJ1-1, the full variable domain is EPEVTQTPSHQVTQMGQEVILRCVPISNHLYFYWYRQILGQKVEFLVSFYNNEISEKSEIFDDQFSVERPDGSNFTLKIRSTKLEDSAMYFCASLKDRQNTEAFFGQGTRLTVV.

J is TRBJ1-1 and V is TRBV30; a weak D match, TRBD1 (5 bases). V was trimmed by 0 bases and J by 3 bases, leaving 8 bases between them. This CDR3 contains 13 residues. Germline CDR1 reads GTSNPN; CDR2 reads SVGIG (reference sequence). CDR3 region: CAWSVRGDTEAFF. In DNA, the CDR3 is TGTGCCTGGAGTGTGCGGGGGGACACTGAAGCTTTCTTT.

This chain joins TRBV2 and TRBJ1-6, with 9 bases identical to TRBD1. Trimming at V came to 6 bases and at J to 7 bases, leaving 10 bases not matched to a gene. This CDR3 has 16 residues. Germline V gene lookup returns CDR1 SNHLY and CDR2 FYNNEI. CDR3 DNA: TGTGCCAGCAGGGGGGGCCCCGGACAGGGGAATTCACCCCTCCACTTT. Residues: CASRGGPGQGNSPLHF.

This chain links TRBV7-3 with TRBJ2-1; D unresolved. Germline V gene sequence: CDR1 SGHTA, CDR2 FQGTGA. The CDR3 is 15 amino acids. V lost 2 bases to trimming and J lost 0 bases, with 8 bases between them. CDR3 protein: CASSLAASSYNEQFF. The CDR3 bases are TGTGCCAGCAGCTTAGCAGCCAGCTCCTACAATGAGCAGTTCTTC.

The chain has TRBV15 and TRBJ2-2, with D possibly matching TRBD2 (5 bases). V lost 1 base to trimming and J lost 6 bases, with 12 bases between them. The CDR3 is made up of 15 amino acids. The germline CDR1 and CDR2 sequences are LNHNV and YYDKDF (reference sequence). The CDR3 sequence is CATSRAPDSPGELFF. CDR3 DNA: TGTGCCACCAGCAGAGCACCGGACTCGCCCGGGGAGCTGTTTTTT.